A single T cell receptor beta chain is shown here with its context. Its antigen is undetermined. The data were taken from a study of cytomegalovirus exposure and HLA in healthy donors. Study outcomes and limitations: Across donors, presence/absence analyses took sequencing depth to be roughly uniform. It was confirmed in vitro that a few of the CMV-associated chains were specific for CMV antigens. Earlier findings revealed that most TCR beta V segments proved productive either about 90% or about 30% of the time. The classifier reportedly diagnosed cytomegalovirus status with high sensitivity and specificity.

13 Jbeta primers and 60 Vbeta primers were used for the PCR. TCRdb keeps only in-frame clones here, not all; method: immunoSEQ multiplex PCR. The table records nearly 110,000 clones, around 85% of them present only once. The trim removed 6 bases at V and 4 bases at J, leaving 2 bases unmatched. Germline assignment: CDR1 KGHSH and CDR2 LQKENI. CDR3 length equals 13 residues. The chain recombines TRBV18 with TRBJ1-5; 8 bases align to TRBD1. Sequenced sample: PBMCs. The clonotype comes from a man aged 30 to 39 in good health and CMV-seronegative. The CDR3 spells CASSRTGNQPQHF. Here the CDR3 DNA reads TGTGCCAGCTCCCGGACAGGGAATCAGCCCCAGCATTTT.